This T cell receptor beta chain was retrieved from a study of shared clonotypes between healthy human individuals. Background on the study: Researchers assigned three CD4 naive, three CD4 memory, two CD8 naive and one CD8 memory plate to each donor. Study-level points and caveats: Naive subsets tended to show greater estimated richness than memory subsets. Unshared clonotypes carried lower generation probabilities than those common to all four donors. A few donors had around 5.2% of their naive CD4 clonotypes in common.

Profiled with immunoSEQ multiplex PCR; TCRdb holds only in-frame clones, not every one. The table lists roughly 2,000,000 clones, about 94% of them singletons. As for this clone: The antigen is not known.

The CDR3 is 14 residues long. The germline gives CDR1 MNHNS, CDR2 SASEGT. V lost 6 bases and J lost 4, with 16 bases in between. Naive CD8 cells were CD45RO-negative, positively selected for CCR7, excluding terminally differentiated effector memory CD45RA+ cells. Sequenced material: naive CD8+ T cells from PBMCs. This clonotype originated in a man younger than 35 in good health. Some clones in this sample may be carry-over from other donors' samples. The chain is built from TRBV6-1 and TRBJ2-7; D gene uncertain. CDR3 protein: CASSSSSRGYEQYF. The CDR3 nucleotides read TGTGCCAGCAGCTCCTCGAGTCGTGGGTACGAGCAGTACTTC.